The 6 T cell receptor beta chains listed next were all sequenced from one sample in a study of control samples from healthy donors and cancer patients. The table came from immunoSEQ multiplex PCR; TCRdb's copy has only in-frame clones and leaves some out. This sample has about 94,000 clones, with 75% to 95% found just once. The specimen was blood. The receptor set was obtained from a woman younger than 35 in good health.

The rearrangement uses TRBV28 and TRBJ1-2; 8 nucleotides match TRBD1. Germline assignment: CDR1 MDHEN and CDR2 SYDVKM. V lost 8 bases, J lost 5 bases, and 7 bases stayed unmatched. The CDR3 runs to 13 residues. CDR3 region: CASSPTGEYGYTF. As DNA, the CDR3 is TGTGCCAGCTCTCCGACAGGGGAGTATGGCTACACCTTC.

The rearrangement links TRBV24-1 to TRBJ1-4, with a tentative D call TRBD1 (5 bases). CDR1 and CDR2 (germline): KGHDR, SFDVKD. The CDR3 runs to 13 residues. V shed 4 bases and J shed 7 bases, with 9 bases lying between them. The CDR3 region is CATSDRAGEKLFF. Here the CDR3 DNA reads TGTGCCACCAGTGACAGGGCTGGTGAAAAACTGTTTTTT.

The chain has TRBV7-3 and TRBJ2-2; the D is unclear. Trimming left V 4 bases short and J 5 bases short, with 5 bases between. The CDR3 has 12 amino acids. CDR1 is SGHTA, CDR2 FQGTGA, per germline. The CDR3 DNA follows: TGTGCCAGCAGCTCAAAAACCGGGGAGCTGTTTTTT. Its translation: CASSSKTGELFF.

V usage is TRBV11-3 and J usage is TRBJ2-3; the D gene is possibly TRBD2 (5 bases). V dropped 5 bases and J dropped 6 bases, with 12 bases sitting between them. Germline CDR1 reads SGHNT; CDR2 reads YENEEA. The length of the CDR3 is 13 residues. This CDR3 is CASSRGPVDTQYF. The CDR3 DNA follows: TGTGCCAGCAGCCGCGGGCCTGTGGATACGCAGTATTTT.

The CDR3 region is CASSLGGFGANVLTF. CDR3 sequence (DNA): TGTGCCAGCAGCTTAGGGGGATTCGGGGCCAACGTCCTGACTTTC. The V gene is TRBV13, the J gene TRBJ2-6; D is unresolved. The V gene lost 0 bases and the J gene lost 4 bases, with 7 bases spanning the gap. There are 15 residues in the CDR3. CDR1 and CDR2 from the germline V gene are PRHDT and FYEKMQ (reference sequence).

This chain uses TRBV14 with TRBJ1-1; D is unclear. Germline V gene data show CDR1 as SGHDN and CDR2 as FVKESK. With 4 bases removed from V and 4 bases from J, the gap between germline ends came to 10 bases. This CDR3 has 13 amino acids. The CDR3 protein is CASSRGRGTEAFF. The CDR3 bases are TGTGCCAGCAGCCGAGGGCGGGGCACTGAAGCTTTCTTT.